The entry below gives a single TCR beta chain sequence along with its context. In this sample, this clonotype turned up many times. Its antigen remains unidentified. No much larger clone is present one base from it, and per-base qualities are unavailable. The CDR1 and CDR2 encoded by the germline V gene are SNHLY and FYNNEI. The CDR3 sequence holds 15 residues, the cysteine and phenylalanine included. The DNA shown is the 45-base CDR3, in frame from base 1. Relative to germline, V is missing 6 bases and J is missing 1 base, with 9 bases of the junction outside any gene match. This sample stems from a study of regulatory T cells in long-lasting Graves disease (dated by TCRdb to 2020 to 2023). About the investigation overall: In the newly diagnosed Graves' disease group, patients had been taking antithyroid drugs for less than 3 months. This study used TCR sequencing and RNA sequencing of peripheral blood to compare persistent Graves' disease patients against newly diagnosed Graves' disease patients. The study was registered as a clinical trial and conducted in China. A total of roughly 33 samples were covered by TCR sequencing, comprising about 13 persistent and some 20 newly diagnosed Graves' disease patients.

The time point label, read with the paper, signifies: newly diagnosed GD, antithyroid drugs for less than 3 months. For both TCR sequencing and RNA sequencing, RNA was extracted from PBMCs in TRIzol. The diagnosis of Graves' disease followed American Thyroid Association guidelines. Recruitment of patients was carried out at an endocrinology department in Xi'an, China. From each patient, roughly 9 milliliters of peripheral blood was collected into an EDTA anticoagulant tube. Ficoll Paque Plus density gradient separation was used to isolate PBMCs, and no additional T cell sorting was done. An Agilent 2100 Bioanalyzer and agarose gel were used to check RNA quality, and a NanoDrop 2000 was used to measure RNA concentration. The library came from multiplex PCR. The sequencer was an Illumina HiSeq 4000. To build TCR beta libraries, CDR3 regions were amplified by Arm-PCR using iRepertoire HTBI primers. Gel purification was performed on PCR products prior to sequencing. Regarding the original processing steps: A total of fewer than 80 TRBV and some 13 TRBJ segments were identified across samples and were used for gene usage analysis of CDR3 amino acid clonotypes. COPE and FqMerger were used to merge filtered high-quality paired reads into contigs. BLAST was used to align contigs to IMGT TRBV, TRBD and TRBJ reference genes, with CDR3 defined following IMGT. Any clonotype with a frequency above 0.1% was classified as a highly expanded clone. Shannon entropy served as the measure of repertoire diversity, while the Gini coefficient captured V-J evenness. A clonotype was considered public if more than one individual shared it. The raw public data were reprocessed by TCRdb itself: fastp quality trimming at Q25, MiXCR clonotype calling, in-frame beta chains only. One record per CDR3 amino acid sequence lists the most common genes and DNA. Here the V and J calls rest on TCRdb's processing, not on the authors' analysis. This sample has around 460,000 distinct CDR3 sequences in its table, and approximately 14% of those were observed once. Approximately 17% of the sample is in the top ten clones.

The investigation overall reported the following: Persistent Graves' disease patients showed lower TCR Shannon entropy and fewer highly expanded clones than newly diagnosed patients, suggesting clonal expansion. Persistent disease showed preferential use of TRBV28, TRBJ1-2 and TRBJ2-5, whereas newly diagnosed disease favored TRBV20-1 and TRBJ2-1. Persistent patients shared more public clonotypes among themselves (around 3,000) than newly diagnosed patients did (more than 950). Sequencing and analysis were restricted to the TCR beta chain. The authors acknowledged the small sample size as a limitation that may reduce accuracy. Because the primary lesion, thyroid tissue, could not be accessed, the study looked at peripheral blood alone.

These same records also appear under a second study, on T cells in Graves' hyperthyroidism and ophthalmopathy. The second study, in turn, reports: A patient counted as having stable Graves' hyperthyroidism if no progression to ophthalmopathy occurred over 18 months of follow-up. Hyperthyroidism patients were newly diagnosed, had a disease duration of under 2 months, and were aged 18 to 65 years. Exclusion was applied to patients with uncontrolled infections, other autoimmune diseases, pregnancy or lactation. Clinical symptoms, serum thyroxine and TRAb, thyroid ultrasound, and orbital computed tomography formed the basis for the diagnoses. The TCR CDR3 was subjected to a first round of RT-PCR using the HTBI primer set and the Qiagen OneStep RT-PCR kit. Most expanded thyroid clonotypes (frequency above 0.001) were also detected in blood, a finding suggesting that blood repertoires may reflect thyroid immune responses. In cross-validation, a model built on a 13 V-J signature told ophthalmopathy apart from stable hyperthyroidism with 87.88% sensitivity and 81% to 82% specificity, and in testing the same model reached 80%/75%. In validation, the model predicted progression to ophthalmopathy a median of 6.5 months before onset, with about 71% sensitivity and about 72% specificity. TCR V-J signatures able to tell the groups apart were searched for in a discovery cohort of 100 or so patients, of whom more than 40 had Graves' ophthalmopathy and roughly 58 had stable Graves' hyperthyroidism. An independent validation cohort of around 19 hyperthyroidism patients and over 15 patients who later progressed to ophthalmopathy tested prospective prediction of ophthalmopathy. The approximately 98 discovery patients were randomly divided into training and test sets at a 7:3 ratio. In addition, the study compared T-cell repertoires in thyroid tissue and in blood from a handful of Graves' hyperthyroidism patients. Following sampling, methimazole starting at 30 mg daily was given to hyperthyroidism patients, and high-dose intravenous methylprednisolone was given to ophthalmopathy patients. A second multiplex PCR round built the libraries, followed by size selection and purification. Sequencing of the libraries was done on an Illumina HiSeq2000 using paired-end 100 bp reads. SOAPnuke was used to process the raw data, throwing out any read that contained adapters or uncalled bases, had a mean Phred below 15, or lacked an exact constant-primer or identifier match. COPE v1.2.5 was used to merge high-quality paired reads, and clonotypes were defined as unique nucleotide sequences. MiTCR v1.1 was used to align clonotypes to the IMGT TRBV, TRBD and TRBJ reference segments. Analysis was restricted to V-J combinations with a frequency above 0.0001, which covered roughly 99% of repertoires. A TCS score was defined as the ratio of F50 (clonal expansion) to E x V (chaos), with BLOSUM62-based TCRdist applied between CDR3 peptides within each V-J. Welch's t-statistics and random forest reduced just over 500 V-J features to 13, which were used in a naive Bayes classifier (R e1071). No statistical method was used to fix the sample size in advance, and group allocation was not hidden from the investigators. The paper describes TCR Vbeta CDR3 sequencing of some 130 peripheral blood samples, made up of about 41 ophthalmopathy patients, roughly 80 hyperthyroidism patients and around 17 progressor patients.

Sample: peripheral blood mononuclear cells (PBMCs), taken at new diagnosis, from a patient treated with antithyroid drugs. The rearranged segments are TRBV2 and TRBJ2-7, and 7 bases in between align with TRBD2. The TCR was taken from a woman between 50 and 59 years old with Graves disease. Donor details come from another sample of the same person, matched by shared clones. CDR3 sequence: CASRPTGAGSYEQYF. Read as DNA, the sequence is TGTGCCAGCAGACCCACGGGAGCGGGGTCCTACGAGCAGTACTTC.